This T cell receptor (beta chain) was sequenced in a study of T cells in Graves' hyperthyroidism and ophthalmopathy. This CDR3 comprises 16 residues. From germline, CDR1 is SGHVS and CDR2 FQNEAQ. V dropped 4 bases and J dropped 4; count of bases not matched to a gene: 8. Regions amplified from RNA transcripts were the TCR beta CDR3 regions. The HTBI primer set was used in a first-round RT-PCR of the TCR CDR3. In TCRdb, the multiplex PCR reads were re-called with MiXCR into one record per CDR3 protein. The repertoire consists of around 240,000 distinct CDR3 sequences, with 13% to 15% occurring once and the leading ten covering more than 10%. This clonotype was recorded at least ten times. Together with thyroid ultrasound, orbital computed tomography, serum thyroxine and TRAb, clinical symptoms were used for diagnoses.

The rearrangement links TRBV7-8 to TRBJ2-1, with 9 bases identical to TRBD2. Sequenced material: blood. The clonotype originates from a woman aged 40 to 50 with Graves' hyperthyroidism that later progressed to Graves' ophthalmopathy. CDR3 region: CASSSLPSGTYNEQFF. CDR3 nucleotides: TGTGCCAGCAGCTCGTTACCTAGCGGGACTTACAATGAGCAGTTCTTC.